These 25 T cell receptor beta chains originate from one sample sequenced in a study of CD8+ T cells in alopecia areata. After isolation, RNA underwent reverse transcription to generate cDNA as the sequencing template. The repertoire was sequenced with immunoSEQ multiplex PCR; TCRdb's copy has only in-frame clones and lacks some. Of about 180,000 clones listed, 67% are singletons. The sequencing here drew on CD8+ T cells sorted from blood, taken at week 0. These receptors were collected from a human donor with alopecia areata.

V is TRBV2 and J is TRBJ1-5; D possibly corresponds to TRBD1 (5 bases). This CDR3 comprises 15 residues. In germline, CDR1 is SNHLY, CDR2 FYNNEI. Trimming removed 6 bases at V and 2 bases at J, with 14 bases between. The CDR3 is CASRARGGGNQPQHF. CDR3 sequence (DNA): TGTGCCAGCAGGGCGAGGGGAGGAGGCAATCAGCCCCAGCATTTT.

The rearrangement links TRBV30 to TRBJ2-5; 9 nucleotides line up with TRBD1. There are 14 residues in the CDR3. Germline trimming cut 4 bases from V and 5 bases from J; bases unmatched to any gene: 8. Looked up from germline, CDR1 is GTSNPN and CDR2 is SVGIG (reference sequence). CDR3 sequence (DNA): TGTGCCTGGACCTCGGGACAGGGCCGGGAGACCCAGTACTTC. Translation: CAWTSGQGRETQYF.

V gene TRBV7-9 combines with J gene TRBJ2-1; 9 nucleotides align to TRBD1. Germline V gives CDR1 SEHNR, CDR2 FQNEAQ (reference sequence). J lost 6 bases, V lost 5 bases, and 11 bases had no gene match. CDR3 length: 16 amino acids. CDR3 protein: CASSLPGTGRSNEQFF. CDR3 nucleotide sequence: TGTGCCAGCAGCCTCCCCGGGACAGGGAGGTCCAATGAGCAGTTCTTC.

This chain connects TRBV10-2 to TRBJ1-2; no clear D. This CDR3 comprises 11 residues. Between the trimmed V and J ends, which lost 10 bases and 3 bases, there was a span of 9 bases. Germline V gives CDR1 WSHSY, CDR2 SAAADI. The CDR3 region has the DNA TGCGCCACCAGAGAGGACTATGGCTACACCTTC. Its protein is CATREDYGYTF.

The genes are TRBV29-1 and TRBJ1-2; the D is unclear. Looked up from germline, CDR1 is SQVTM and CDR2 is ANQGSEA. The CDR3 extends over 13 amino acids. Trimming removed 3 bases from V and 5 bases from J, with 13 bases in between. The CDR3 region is CSVERTSGYGYTF. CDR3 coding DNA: TGCAGCGTTGAGAGGACTTCGGGGTATGGCTACACCTTC.

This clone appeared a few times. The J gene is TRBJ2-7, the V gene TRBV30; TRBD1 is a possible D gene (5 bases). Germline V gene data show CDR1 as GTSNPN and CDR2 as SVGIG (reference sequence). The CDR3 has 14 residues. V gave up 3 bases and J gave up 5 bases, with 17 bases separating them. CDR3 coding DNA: TGTGCCTGGAGATCTCTAACAGGTGGACACGAGCAGTACTTC. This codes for CAWRSLTGGHEQYF.

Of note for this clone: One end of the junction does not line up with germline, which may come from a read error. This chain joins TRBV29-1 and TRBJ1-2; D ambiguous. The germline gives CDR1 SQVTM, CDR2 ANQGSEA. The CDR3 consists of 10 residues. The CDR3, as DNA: TGCAGCGTTGAGCCAGCAAATGAGGCCTTC. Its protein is CSVEPANEAF. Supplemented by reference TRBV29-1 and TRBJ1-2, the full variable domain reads SAVISQKPSRDICQRGTSLTIQCQVDSQVTMMFWYRQQPGQSLTLIATANQGSEATYESGFVIDKFPISRPNLTFSTLTVSNMSPEDSSIYLCSVEPANEAFGSGTRLTVV.

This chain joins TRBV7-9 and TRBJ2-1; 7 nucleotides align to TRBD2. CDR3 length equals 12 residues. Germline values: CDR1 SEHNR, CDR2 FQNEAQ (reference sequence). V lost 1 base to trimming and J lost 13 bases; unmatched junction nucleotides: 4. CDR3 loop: CASSLGSGLQFF. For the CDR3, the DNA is TGTGCCAGCAGCTTAGGGTCGGGACTACAGTTCTTC.

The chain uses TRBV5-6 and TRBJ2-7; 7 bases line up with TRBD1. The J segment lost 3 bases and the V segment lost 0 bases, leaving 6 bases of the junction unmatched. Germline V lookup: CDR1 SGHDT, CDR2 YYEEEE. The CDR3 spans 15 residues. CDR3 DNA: TGTGCCAGCAGCTTGGGACAGGGTAAAATCTACGAGCAGTACTTC. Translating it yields CASSLGQGKIYEQYF. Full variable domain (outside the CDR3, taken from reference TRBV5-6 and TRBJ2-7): DAGVTQSPTHLIKTRGQQVTLRCSPKSGHDTVSWYQQALGQGPQFIFQYYEEEERQRGNFPDRFSGHQFPNYSSELNVNALLLGDSALYLCASSLGQGKIYEQYFGPGTRLTVT.

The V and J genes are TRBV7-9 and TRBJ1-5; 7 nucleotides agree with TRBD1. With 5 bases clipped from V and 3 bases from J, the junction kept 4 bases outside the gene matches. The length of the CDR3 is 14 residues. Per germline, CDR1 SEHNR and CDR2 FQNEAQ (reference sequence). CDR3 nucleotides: TGTGCCAGCAGCCCGACAGGGAACAATCAGCCCCAGCATTTT. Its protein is CASSPTGNNQPQHF. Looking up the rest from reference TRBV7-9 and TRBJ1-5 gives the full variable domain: DTGVSQNPRHKITKRGQNVTFRCDPISEHNRLYWYRQTLGQGPEFLTYFQNEAQLEKSRLLSDRFSAERPKGSFSTLEIQRTEQGDSAMYLCASSPTGNNQPQHFGDGTRLSIL.

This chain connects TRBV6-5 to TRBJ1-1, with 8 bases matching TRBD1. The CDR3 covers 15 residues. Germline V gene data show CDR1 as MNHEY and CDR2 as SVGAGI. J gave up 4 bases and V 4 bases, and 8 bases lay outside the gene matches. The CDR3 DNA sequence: TGTGCCAGCAGTTCTCGAGACAGGGGAGTCACTGAAGCTTTCTTT. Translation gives CASSSRDRGVTEAFF.

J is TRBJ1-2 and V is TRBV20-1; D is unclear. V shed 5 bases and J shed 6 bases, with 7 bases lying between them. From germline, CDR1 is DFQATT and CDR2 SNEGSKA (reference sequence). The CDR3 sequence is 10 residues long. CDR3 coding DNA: TGCAGTGCTGCCCTCGATGGCTACACCTTC. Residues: CSAALDGYTF.

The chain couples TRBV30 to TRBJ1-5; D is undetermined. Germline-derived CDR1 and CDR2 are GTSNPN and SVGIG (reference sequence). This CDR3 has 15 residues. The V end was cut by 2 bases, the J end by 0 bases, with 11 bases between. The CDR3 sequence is CAWSPRIDSNQPQHF. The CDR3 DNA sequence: TGTGCCTGGAGTCCCCGGATAGATAGCAATCAGCCCCAGCATTTT.

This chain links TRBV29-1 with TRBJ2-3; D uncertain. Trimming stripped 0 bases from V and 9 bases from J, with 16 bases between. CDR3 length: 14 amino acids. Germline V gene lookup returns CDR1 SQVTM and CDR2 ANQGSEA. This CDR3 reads CSVEDPRVRSTQYF. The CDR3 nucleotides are TGCAGCGTTGAAGACCCCCGGGTGCGGTCCACGCAGTATTTT.

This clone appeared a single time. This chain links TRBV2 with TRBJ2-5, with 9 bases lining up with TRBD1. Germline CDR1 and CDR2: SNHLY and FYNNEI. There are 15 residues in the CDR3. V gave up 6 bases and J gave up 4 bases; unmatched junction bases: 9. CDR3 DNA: TGTGCCAGCAGGAGGGGACAGGGTGAAGCAGAGACCCAGTACTTC. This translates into CASRRGQGEAETQYF.

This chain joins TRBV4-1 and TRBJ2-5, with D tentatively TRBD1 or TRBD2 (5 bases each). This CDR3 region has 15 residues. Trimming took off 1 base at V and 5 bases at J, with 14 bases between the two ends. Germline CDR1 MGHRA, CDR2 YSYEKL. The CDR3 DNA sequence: TGCGCCAGCAGCCAAGTTCTGGGGGTCGGGGAGACCCAGTACTTC. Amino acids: CASSQVLGVGETQYF.

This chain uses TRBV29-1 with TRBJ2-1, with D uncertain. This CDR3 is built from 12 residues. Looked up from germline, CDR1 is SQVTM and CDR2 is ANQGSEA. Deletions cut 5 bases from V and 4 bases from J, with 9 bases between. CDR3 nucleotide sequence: TGCAGCGTTCTGCGGTTTTACAATGAGCAGTTCTTC. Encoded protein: CSVLRFYNEQFF.

The CDR3: CASSFERAAEAFF. The CDR3 DNA reads as TGTGCCAGCAGCTTTGAGCGGGCGGCTGAAGCTTTCTTT. This chain uses TRBV5-8 with TRBJ1-1; D remains ambiguous. Looked up from germline, CDR1 is SGHTS and CDR2 is YDEGEE. The CDR3 sequence is 13 residues long. Trimming shortened V by 2 bases and J by 6 bases, and 11 bases separated the two germline ends.

The CDR3, as DNA: TGTGCCAGCTTGGACTTATGGCAGTATTTT. Protein: CASLDLWQYF. The V call is TRBV2, the J call TRBJ2-3; tentative D call: TRBD2 (5 bases). The CDR3 totals 10 residues. The V gene's germline CDR1 is SNHLY and CDR2 FYNNEI. Deletions cut 8 bases from V and 11 bases from J, with 11 bases between.

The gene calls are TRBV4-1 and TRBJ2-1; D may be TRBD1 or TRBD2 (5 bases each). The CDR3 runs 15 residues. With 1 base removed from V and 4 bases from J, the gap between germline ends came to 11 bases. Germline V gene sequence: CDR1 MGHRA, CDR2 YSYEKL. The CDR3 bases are TGCGCCAGCAGCCAAGTTGGGAGACAGTACAATGAGCAGTTCTTC. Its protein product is CASSQVGRQYNEQFF.

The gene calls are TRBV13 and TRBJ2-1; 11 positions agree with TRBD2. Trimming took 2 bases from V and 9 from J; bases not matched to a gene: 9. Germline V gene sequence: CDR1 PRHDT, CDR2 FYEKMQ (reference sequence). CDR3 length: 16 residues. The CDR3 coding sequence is TGTGCCAGCAGCTTAAATAGCGGGGGGGCCAGGGCTGAGCAGTTCTTC. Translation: CASSLNSGGARAEQFF.

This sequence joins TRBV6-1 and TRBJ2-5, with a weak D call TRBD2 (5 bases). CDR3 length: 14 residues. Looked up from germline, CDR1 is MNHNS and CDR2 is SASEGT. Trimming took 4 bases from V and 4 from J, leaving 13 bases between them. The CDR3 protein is CASSAVIGGETQYF. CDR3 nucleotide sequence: TGTGCCAGCAGTGCCGTTATTGGAGGAGAGACCCAGTACTTC.

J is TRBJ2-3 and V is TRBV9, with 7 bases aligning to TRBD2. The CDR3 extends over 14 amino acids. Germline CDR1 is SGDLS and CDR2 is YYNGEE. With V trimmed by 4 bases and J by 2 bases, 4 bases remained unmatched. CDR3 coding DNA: TGTGCCAGCAGCATCAGCGGGGCCACAGATACGCAGTATTTT. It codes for CASSISGATDTQYF.

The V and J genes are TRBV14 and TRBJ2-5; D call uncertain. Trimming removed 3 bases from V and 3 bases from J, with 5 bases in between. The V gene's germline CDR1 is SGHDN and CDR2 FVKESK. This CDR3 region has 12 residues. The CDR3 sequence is CASSHPKETQYF. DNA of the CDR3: TGTGCCAGCAGCCACCCCAAAGAGACCCAGTACTTC.

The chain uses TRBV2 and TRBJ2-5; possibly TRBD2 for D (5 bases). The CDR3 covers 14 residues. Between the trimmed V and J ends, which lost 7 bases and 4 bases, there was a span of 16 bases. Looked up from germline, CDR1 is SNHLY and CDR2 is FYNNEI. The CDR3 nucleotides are TGTGCCAGCACCCCAACGGGGTGGGGAGAGACCCAGTACTTC. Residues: CASTPTGWGETQYF.